These 18 T cell receptor beta chains came from one sample sequenced in a study of blood T cell repertoires in COVID-19. Repertoires were generated with immunoSEQ multiplex PCR, while TCRdb's copy carries only in-frame clones and drops some. This sample has 200,000 to 250,000 clones, with roughly 91% found just once. Input material: PBMCs or T cells enriched from blood (not recorded which). Receptors originate from a woman in her thirties who had recovered from COVID-19.

The chain recombines TRBV9 with TRBJ1-5, with D unresolved. The CDR3 has 15 amino acids. CDR1 SGDLS and CDR2 YYNGEE come from the germline V gene. Trimming cost V 0 bases and J 0 bases, with 7 bases left between them. The CDR3, as DNA: TGTGCCAGCAGCGTAGCTCCGTATAGCAATCAGCCCCAGCATTTT. Its translation: CASSVAPYSNQPQHF.

V usage is TRBV6-6 and J usage is TRBJ2-3; TRBD2 matches at 10 bases. CDR3 length: 17 amino acids. Germline CDR1 is MNHNY and CDR2 is SVGAGI (reference sequence). V shed 5 bases and J 2 bases; nucleotides not matched to a gene: 10. The CDR3 bases are TGTGCCAGCAGTCCTGGGGGAGCGGGAGGGCCCACAGATACGCAGTATTTT. Its translation: CASSPGGAGGPTDTQYF.

V gene TRBV9 combines with J gene TRBJ2-2; 7 bases agree with TRBD2. Germline values: CDR1 SGDLS, CDR2 YYNGEE. This CDR3 has 15 amino acids. V lost 2 bases to trimming and J lost 4 bases; unmatched junction nucleotides: 5. The CDR3 region is CASSVRDYFTGELFF. The CDR3 bases are TGTGCCAGCAGCGTCCGGGACTACTTCACCGGGGAGCTGTTTTTT.

There are a few counts of this clone. This rearrangement joins TRBV28 to TRBJ1-2; TRBD1 is a possible D gene (6 bases). Germline CDR1 and CDR2: MDHEN and SYDVKM. V was clipped by 3 bases and J by 8 bases, with 19 bases between them. The CDR3 is 15 residues long. CDR3 nucleotide sequence: TGTGCCAGCAGTTTCGATGGGGTCCGTAGGGGGGGCTACACCTTC. Protein product: CASSFDGVRRGGYTF.

The rearrangement links TRBV5-1 to TRBJ2-7, with 8 bases fitting TRBD2. The CDR3 has 14 residues. With V trimmed by 0 bases and J by 7 bases, 6 bases remained unmatched. Germline CDR1 and CDR2: SGHRS and YFSETQ. As DNA, the CDR3 is TGCGCCAGCAGCTTGGGAGCGGGAGTGGGGGAGCAGTACTTC. Protein product: CASSLGAGVGEQYF. The whole variable domain, filled in from reference TRBV5-1 and TRBJ2-7, reads KAGVTQTPRYLIKTRGQQVTLSCSPISGHRSVSWYQQTPGQGLQFLFEYFSETQRNKGNFPGRFSGRQFSNSRSEMNVSTLELGDSALYLCASSLGAGVGEQYFGPGTRLTVT.

The chain is built from TRBV28 and TRBJ2-3; TRBD2 might be the D (8 bases). Between the trimmed V and J ends, which lost 8 bases and 9 bases, there was a span of 18 bases. Germline CDR1 and CDR2: MDHEN and SYDVKM. The CDR3 covers 13 residues. The CDR3 sequence is CASGSGATGTQYF. CDR3 in DNA: TGTGCCAGCGGTAGCGGGGCGACAGGGACGCAGTATTTT. The full variable domain, its missing parts supplied by reference TRBV28 and TRBJ2-3, is DVKVTQSSRYLVKRTGEKVFLECVQDMDHENMFWYRQDPGLGLRLIYFSYDVKMKEKGDIPEGYSVSREKKERFSLILESASTNQTSMYLCASGSGATGTQYFGPGTRLTVL.

This chain connects TRBV19 to TRBJ2-2; 7 bases are a match to TRBD2. This CDR3 comprises 15 residues. Germline trimming cut 4 bases from V and 2 bases from J; bases unmatched to any gene: 4. Germline lookup yields CDR1 LNHDA and CDR2 SQIVND (reference sequence). The CDR3 here is CASSTSGTNTGELFF. The CDR3, as DNA: TGTGCCAGTAGTACCAGCGGGACCAACACCGGGGAGCTGTTTTTT.

The V gene is TRBV27, the J gene TRBJ1-1; 7 bases match TRBD1. This CDR3 has 16 residues. The V segment lost 7 bases and the J segment 4 bases; nucleotides outside the gene matches: 15. Germline V gives CDR1 MNHEY, CDR2 SMNVEV (reference sequence). The CDR3 region has the DNA TGTGCCAGCACCCCGTCGACAGGGCGCAGGAGCACTGAAGCTTTCTTT. It yields the protein CASTPSTGRRSTEAFF.

The rearrangement joins TRBV9 to TRBJ2-7, with a possible D match to TRBD2 (5 bases). Trimming stripped 1 base from V and 2 bases from J, with 13 bases between. The CDR3 is made up of 15 amino acids. Germline V lookup: CDR1 SGDLS, CDR2 YYNGEE. The CDR3 DNA sequence: TGTGCCAGCAGCGTACGAGCGGCTAGCCCCTACGAGCAGTACTTC. It codes for CASSVRAASPYEQYF.

The gene calls are TRBV6-5 and TRBJ2-4; 7 positions agree with TRBD1. The junction had 7 bases not matched to a gene; V was cut back by 6 bases and J by 8 bases. The CDR3 consists of 13 residues. CDR1 and CDR2 (germline): MNHEY, SVGAGI. In DNA form, the CDR3 reads TGTGCCAGCAGCAAAACAGGGGTTTACATTCAGTACTTC. Protein sequence: CASSKTGVYIQYF.

The gene calls are TRBV19 and TRBJ2-6, with D unclear. The CDR3 has 15 residues. From germline, CDR1 is LNHDA and CDR2 SQIVND (reference sequence). The V end lost 5 bases, the J end lost 0 bases, and 8 bases lay between the germline ends. As DNA, the CDR3 is TGTGCCAGTAGTTTCCTAAGCTCTGGGGCCAACGTCCTGACTTTC. It encodes CASSFLSSGANVLTF.

The V and J genes are TRBV19 and TRBJ2-3; 7 bases agree with TRBD2. Germline values: CDR1 LNHDA, CDR2 SQIVND (reference sequence). This CDR3 is 14 amino acids long. V trimming: 9 bases; J trimming: 0 bases; junction bases outside the gene matches: 6. CDR3 sequence reads: CASGGSGSTDTQYF. CDR3 DNA: TGTGCCAGCGGGGGTAGCGGGAGCACAGATACGCAGTATTTT.

The rearrangement uses TRBV30 and TRBJ1-1; D is ambiguous. The germline CDR1 and CDR2 sequences are GTSNPN and SVGIG (reference sequence). The CDR3 extends over 12 amino acids. The V gene lost 5 bases and the J gene lost 1 base, with 8 bases spanning the gap. CDR3 protein: CAWEEGNTEAFF. CDR3 DNA sequence: TGTGCCTGGGAGGAGGGGAACACTGAAGCTTTCTTT.

This clone was picked up one time. The chain has TRBV7-2 and TRBJ1-1, with TRBD1 matching over 10 bases. Germline V gene data show CDR1 as SGHTA and CDR2 as FQGNSA. With V trimmed by 7 bases and J by 6 bases, 5 bases remained unmatched. This CDR3 contains 13 residues. The CDR3 DNA is TGTGCCAGCACTAGACAGGGGGCTGCTGAAGCTTTCTTT. Translating gives CASTRQGAAEAFF.

Here the CDR3 reads CAISESRGAGNTIYF. In nucleotides, the CDR3 is TGTGCCATCAGTGAGTCTCGGGGGGCAGGAAACACCATATATTTT. This chain joins TRBV10-3 and TRBJ1-3; maybe TRBD1 (6 bases). This CDR3 has 15 residues. Trimming stripped 0 bases from V and 4 bases from J, with 10 bases between. The germline CDR1 and CDR2 sequences are ENHRY and SYGVKD.

The rearrangement joins TRBV4-3 to TRBJ1-2; the D gene is possibly TRBD1 (5 bases). This CDR3 contains 13 residues. Trimming removed 2 bases at V and 8 bases at J, with 12 bases between. Germline loops: CDR1 LGHNA, CDR2 YSLEER. In DNA form, the CDR3 reads TGCGCCAGCAGCCAATCCGGGGGTGGCGGCTACACCTTC. This codes for CASSQSGGGGYTF.

The chain has TRBV4-3 and TRBJ2-3; 10 bases fit TRBD2. With V trimmed by 1 base and J by 0 bases, 10 bases remained unmatched. Germline-derived CDR1 and CDR2 are LGHNA and YSLEER. There are 19 residues in the CDR3. The CDR3 nucleotides read TGCGCCAGCAGCCAAGTTTTCAGCGGGAGGGCCCCCAGCACAGATACGCAGTATTTT. Protein sequence: CASSQVFSGRAPSTDTQYF.

With respect to this clone: At the DNA level, this CDR3 is encoded by other sequences in the same sample as well. This rearrangement joins TRBV6-2 or TRBV6-3 to TRBJ1-1; no definite D call. This CDR3 is 13 amino acids long. Germline V lookup: CDR1 MNHEY, CDR2 SVGEGT. V lost 5 bases, J lost 1 base, and 8 bases lay in between. CDR3 amino acids: CASSTVRNTEAFF. Written as DNA, the CDR3 is TGTGCCAGCAGTACGGTCCGGAACACTGAAGCTTTCTTT.